Following are 5 T cell receptor beta chains from one sample sequenced in a study of CXCR3-negative and CXCR3-positive naive CD8 T cells. Each TRB cDNA library was prepared by 5' RACE (with UMI labels). TCRdb re-analyzed the 5' RACE reads; it lists each CDR3 protein once, without DNA. The sample totals 130,000 to 150,000 distinct CDR3 sequences. The antigens these receptors bind are not known. Overall study findings and caveats: Higher TRB CDR3 hydrophobicity marked CXCR3-positive naive cells relative to CXCR3-negative naive cells.

The sequenced material came from naive CXCR3+ CD8+ T cells from blood. Subset: CD45RO-CCR7+CD27+CD95- naive CD8+ T cells expressing CXCR3 (TNR3+). The receptor source for this set is a human donor in good health. Some clones in this sample may be carry-over from other donors' samples.

V usage is TRBV28 and J usage is TRBJ2-1. This CDR3 spans 11 amino acids. Per the germline V gene, CDR1 is MDHEN and CDR2 is SYDVKM. The CDR3 here is CASRDYNEQFF.

The V and J genes are TRBV5-1 and TRBJ2-7; TCRdb's D call, TRBD1, is unchecked because there is no DNA. Looked up from germline, CDR1 is SGHRS and CDR2 is YFSETQ. The CDR3 extends over 14 amino acids. This CDR3 reads CASSLNGGDYEQYF.

This chain joins TRBV5-4 and TRBJ1-1; as DNA is missing, the TRBD1 call by TCRdb cannot be tested. There are 17 residues in the CDR3. Germline V gene lookup returns CDR1 SGHNT and CDR2 YYREEE (reference sequence). CDR3: CASSLGDRQGLGTEAFF.

V is TRBV11-2 and J is TRBJ2-6; TCRdb's D call, TRBD2, is unchecked because there is no DNA. The CDR3 is 15 amino acids. Germline values: CDR1 SGHAT, CDR2 FQNNGV. The CDR3 is CASSLGGSGANVLTF. Full variable domain (missing parts from reference TRBV11-2 and TRBJ2-6): EAGVAQSPRYKIIEKRQSVAFWCNPISGHATLYWYQQILGQGPKLLIQFQNNGVVDDSQLPKDRFSAERLKGVDSTLKIQPAKLEDSAVYLCASSLGGSGANVLTFGAGSRLTVL.

The chain is built from TRBV7-9 and TRBJ1-1. Per the germline V gene, CDR1 is SEHNR and CDR2 is FQNEAQ (reference sequence). CDR3 length: 14 residues. The CDR3 loop reads CASSKGDIATEAFF.